This TCR beta chain appears in the sequencing data of a study of blood T cell repertoires in COVID-19. For the study at large: Samples representing acute and convalescent COVID-19 were sourced from the United States, Italy and Spain. In each case, the material was cDNA or gDNA derived from T cells, B-cell-depleted T cells, or PBMCs.

Per the original methods: Quantification of nucleated cells was approximated via reference gene primer amplification. Sequenced by immunoSEQ multiplex PCR; TCRdb stores in-frame clones only, minus some. The DNA was the basis for D and trimming; V, J and clone size are from that table. This sample has around 300,000 clones, with approximately 90% found just once. The trim removed 5 bases at V and 0 bases at J, leaving 4 bases unmatched. The germline CDR1 and CDR2 sequences are MDHEN and SYDVKM. This CDR3 is 14 amino acids long. The origin of this receptor is a man younger than 35 with active or convalescent COVID-19. The sample taken for sequencing was peripheral blood. The chain employs TRBV28 and TRBJ2-7; 7 bases line up with TRBD1. CDR3: CASSLRGFSYEQYF. CDR3 in DNA: TGTGCCAGCAGTCTCAGGGGGTTCTCCTACGAGCAGTACTTC.